This T cell receptor (beta chain) was identified during a study of T cells in Graves' hyperthyroidism and ophthalmopathy. PBMCs were sourced from roughly 9.1 ml fresh peripheral blood. Amplified regions were TCR beta CDR3 sequences from RNA transcripts. In the first-round RT-PCR of the TCR CDR3, the HTBI primer set was used. TCRdb re-called the multiplex PCR reads through MiXCR, storing one row per CDR3 protein. Of roughly 800,000 distinct CDR3 sequences in the sample, about 38% were seen once. This CDR3 contains 13 residues. Trimming shortened V by 8 bases and J by 2 bases, and 12 bases separated the two germline ends. This clonotype was seen many times.

V and J are TRBV12-3 or TRBV12-4 and TRBJ1-2; no clear D. This receptor was identified in a man aged 18 to 35 with Graves' hyperthyroidism. Sequences were obtained from blood. The CDR3 protein is CASLRSTNYGYTF. The CDR3 region has the DNA TGTGCCAGCCTGCGGTCAACCAACTATGGCTACACCTTC.